Listed below are T cell receptor beta chains from one sample, sequenced in a study of T-cell reconstitution after alpha-beta-depleted transplantation in children. TCRdb redid the calling of the PCR reads with MiXCR, one entry per CDR3 protein. The sample contains some 830,000 distinct CDR3 sequences, less than 20% of which appear only once. Sequencing was performed on PBMCs, mostly from graft donor cells, taken 360 days after TCRalphabeta/CD19-depleted stem cell transplant. Receptors originate from a male patient aged 10 to 17 who had a stem cell transplant for acute lymphoblastic leukemia, so the T cells may come from the graft donor. Both conserved end residues are part of each CDR3. The D gene is left open where the match is weak. Expanded clones get a size class; other rows say once, few or many, or leave the size out.

few	TRBV12-5	TRBJ2-1	.	TGTGCTAGTGGTTTGGTACCGACTAGCTCCTACAATGAGCAGTTCTTC	CASGLVPTSSYNEQFF
.	TRBV7-8	TRBJ2-5	.	TGTGCCAGCAGCTTAGCCTACAGGGAAGAGACCCAGTACTTC	CASSLAYREETQYF
few	TRBV2	TRBJ2-1	.	TGTGCCAGCACCCGACAGACGAGCTCCTACAATGAGCAGTTCTTC	CASTRQTSSYNEQFF
many	TRBV12-3/TRBV12-4	TRBJ2-1	.	TGTGCCAGCAGTTTCCCCTATTACAATGAGCAGTTCTTC	CASSFPYYNEQFF
.	TRBV7-9	TRBJ2-5	.	TGTGCCAGCAGGAAAGGAGGACTCCAAGAGACCCAGTACTTC	CASRKGGLQETQYF
.	TRBV27	TRBJ1-1	TRBD1	TGTGCCAGCAGTTCACATGACAGGGGAGGGCTAGCTTTCTTT	CASSSHDRGGLAFF
.	TRBV2	TRBJ2-7	.	TGTGCCAGCAGTGTAAGGGGGATACTTCACTACGAGCAGTACTTC	CASSVRGILHYEQYF
many	TRBV5-1	TRBJ2-3	.	TGCGCCAGCAGCAACCGCGGCACAGATACGCAGTATTTT	CASSNRGTDTQYF
.	TRBV27	TRBJ2-6	TRBD1	TGTGCCAGCAGTCCCCGGACAGGGACCTCTGGGGCCAACGTCCTGACTTTC	CASSPRTGTSGANVLTF
few	TRBV13	TRBJ2-1	.	TGTGCCAGCAGCGGAGTTGGGAGCCTGTACCATGAGCAGTTCTTC	CASSGVGSLYHEQFF
.	TRBV29-1	TRBJ2-1	TRBD2	TGCAGCGTATTGACTAGCGGGGTTTACAATGAGCAGTTCTTC	CSVLTSGVYNEQFF
.	TRBV12-3/TRBV12-4	TRBJ2-2	TRBD2	TGTGCCAGCACCTCATTAGGGAGGGCCCCCGGGGAGCTGTTTTTT	CASTSLGRAPGELFF
.	TRBV7-2	TRBJ2-2	TRBD2	TGTGCCAGCAGCCTAATACTAGCGAGTTTTTACACCGGGGAGCTGTTTTTT	CASSLILASFYTGELFF
few	TRBV20-1	TRBJ2-7	.	TGCAGTGCTAGAGATCCCCTGGAGCGGATCTACGAGCAGTACTTC	CSARDPLERIYEQYF
many	TRBV9	TRBJ2-7	.	TGTGCCAGCAGCGTAGGGGGAGGTCCCCCCTACGAGCAGTACTTC	CASSVGGGPPYEQYF
many	TRBV11-2	TRBJ2-1	TRBD2	TGTGCCAGCAGCTCCCTGACTAGCGGGAGGGCCGTCTCCTACAATGAGCAGTTCTTC	CASSSLTSGRAVSYNEQFF
few	TRBV7-9	TRBJ2-7	TRBD2	TGTGCCAGCAGCTTAGCGGGGGGGTCCCCCGAGGAGCAGTACTTC	CASSLAGGSPEEQYF